Listed below are T cell receptor beta chains from one sample, sequenced in a study of T cell responses to AZD1222 COVID-19 vaccine. Here immunoSEQ multiplex PCR was the method, and the copy in TCRdb shows in-frame clones only, minus some. This sample has around 35,000 clones; 65% to 90% occur once, and the top ten carry 6.8%. The source was peripheral blood, collected on day 0 of AZD1222 vaccination. The receptors were sampled from an adult in good health. CDR3s include the opening cysteine and the closing phenylalanine or tryptophan. The D gene is left open where the match is weak. Size tells how often a clone was seen (once, few, many) or the class of an expanded clone, and some rows leave it out.

abundance	d_gene	v_gene	j_gene	CDR3aa	CDR3nt
-	-	TRBV30	TRBJ1-6	CAWSLSGGGAPLHF	TGTGCCTGGAGTCTTTCCGGCGGAGGAGCACCCCTCCACTTT
-	TRBD1	TRBV3-1/TRBV3-2	TRBJ2-5	CASSQVGTGQVKTQYF	TGTGCCAGCAGCCAAGTGGGGACAGGGCAAGTGAAGACCCAGTACTTC
-	TRBD1	TRBV6-5	TRBJ1-5	CASSPGTGESQPQHF	TGTGCCAGCAGCCCCGGGACAGGGGAGAGTCAGCCCCAGCATTTT
-	-	TRBV7-2	TRBJ1-2	CASSLVNYGYTF	TGTGCCAGCAGCTTAGTCAACTATGGCTACACCTTC
-	-	TRBV18	TRBJ2-1	CASSSNSGGDEQFF	TGTGCCAGCTCATCCAATTCCGGTGGCGATGAGCAGTTCTTC
-	-	TRBV21-1	TRBJ2-7	CASSKEASGRGYEQYF	TGTGCCAGCAGCAAAGAGGCTAGCGGGAGAGGCTACGAGCAGTACTTC
few	TRBD1	TRBV6-5	TRBJ2-7	CASSYSTGGLYEQYF	TGTGCCAGCAGTTACTCGACAGGGGGCCTCTACGAGCAGTACTTC
-	-	TRBV7-2	TRBJ2-4	CASSLEQKNIQYF	TGTGCCAGCAGCTTAGAACAGAAAAACATTCAGTACTTC
-	-	TRBV21-1	TRBJ1-3	CASSKSGRGGGNTIYF	TGTGCCAGCAGCAAATCCGGCAGGGGCGGTGGAAACACCATATATTTT
-	-	TRBV5-1	TRBJ1-1	CASSLDGGGTEAFF	TGCGCCAGCAGCTTGGATGGGGGTGGTACTGAAGCTTTCTTT
-	-	TRBV27	TRBJ1-1	CASSFNWLLNTEAFF	TGTGCCAGCAGTTTTAATTGGCTTTTAAACACTGAAGCTTTCTTT
-	-	TRBV9	TRBJ1-6	CASSPEDSYSPLHF	TGTGCCAGCAGCCCGGAGGACAGTTATTCACCCCTCCACTTT
once	-	TRBV19	TRBJ2-7	CASSIPGRNYEQYF	TGTGCCAGTAGTATCCCCGGCAGAAACTACGAGCAGTACTTC
-	TRBD1	TRBV5-1	TRBJ2-5	CASSPGQQETQYF	TGCGCCAGCAGCCCGGGACAGCAAGAGACCCAGTACTTC
-	-	TRBV28	TRBJ2-2	CASSSQGVGELFF	TGTGCCAGCAGTTCCCAGGGAGTCGGGGAGCTGTTTTTT
-	TRBD2	TRBV6-1	TRBJ2-1	CASSGLAASSYNEQFF	TGTGCCAGCAGTGGCCTAGCGGCAAGCTCCTACAATGAGCAGTTCTTC
-	-	TRBV18	TRBJ1-4	CASSPNGDEKLFF	TGTGCCAGCTCACCTAATGGCGATGAAAAACTGTTTTTT
-	-	TRBV4-1	TRBJ1-2	CASSQDRGPNYGYTF	TGCGCCAGCAGCCAAGATCGGGGACCTAACTATGGCTACACCTTC
-	-	TRBV11-2	TRBJ2-3	CASSLGGNSRTDTQYF	TGTGCCAGCAGCTTAGGAGGGAATAGTCGCACAGATACGCAGTATTTT
-	-	TRBV10-3	TRBJ1-5	CAISGEGTHSNQPQHF	TGTGCCATCAGTGGGGAAGGAACCCATAGCAATCAGCCCCAGCATTTT
-	TRBD1	TRBV9	TRBJ1-1	CASSTDRMNTEAFF	TGTGCCAGCAGCACGGACAGGATGAACACTGAAGCTTTCTTT
-	TRBD1	TRBV5-1	TRBJ1-6	CASSPTGTGNNSPLHF	TGCGCCAGCAGCCCTACCGGGACAGGGAATAATTCACCCCTCCACTTT
-	TRBD1	TRBV9	TRBJ1-6	CASSPGTGVASYNSPLHF	TGTGCCAGCAGCCCCGGGACAGGCGTAGCCTCCTATAATTCACCCCTCCACTTT
once	-	TRBV7-3	TRBJ2-6	CASSLGGGAGANVLTF	TGTGCCAGCAGCTTGGGCGGGGGCGCTGGGGCCAACGTCCTGACTTTC
-	TRBD2	TRBV24-1	TRBJ2-1	CATSDPGLAGYNEQFF	TGTGCCACCAGTGATCCTGGACTAGCGGGCTACAATGAGCAGTTCTTC
few	TRBD2	TRBV29-1	TRBJ2-1	CSVWGGSDEQFF	TGCAGCGTGTGGGGGGGATCAGATGAGCAGTTCTTC
-	-	TRBV10-3	TRBJ2-2	CAISEGYANTGELFF	TGTGCCATCAGTGAGGGGTACGCGAACACCGGGGAGCTGTTTTTT
-	-	TRBV28	TRBJ1-1	CASSPRIIKNTEAFF	TGTGCCAGCAGCCCCAGGATCATTAAGAACACTGAAGCTTTCTTT
-	TRBD1	TRBV4-1	TRBJ1-5	CASSQGDSGSNQPQHF	TGCGCCAGCAGCCAAGGGGACAGCGGTAGCAATCAGCCCCAGCATTTT
-	-	TRBV21-1	TRBJ2-3	CASSTHTHREVADTQYF	TGTGCCAGCAGCACGCATACCCACAGGGAAGTCGCAGATACGCAGTATTTT
-	-	TRBV7-6	TRBJ2-3	CASRPIGRGTDTQYF	TGTGCCAGCAGACCCATAGGTCGCGGCACAGATACGCAGTATTTT
-	-	TRBV7-8	TRBJ2-7	CASRVGAGSSYEQYF	TGTGCCAGCAGGGTAGGGGCAGGTTCTTCCTACGAGCAGTACTTC
-	TRBD2	TRBV7-2	TRBJ2-1	CASSLAPLAGGYNEQFF	TGTGCCAGCAGCTTGGCCCCCCTAGCGGGGGGTTACAATGAGCAGTTCTTC
-	-	TRBV28	TRBJ1-2	CASSAARGYTF	TGTGCCAGCAGCGCGGCAAGAGGCTACACCTTC
-	TRBD2	TRBV7-9	TRBJ2-1	CASSLELAGRYNEQFF	TGTGCCAGCAGCTTAGAGCTAGCGGGGAGATACAATGAGCAGTTCTTC
-	-	TRBV5-1	TRBJ2-6	CASSPKGSATSGANVLTF	TGCGCCAGCAGCCCCAAGGGCAGCGCTACCTCTGGGGCCAACGTCCTGACTTTC
-	-	TRBV12-3/TRBV12-4	TRBJ1-1	CASSLPMNTEAFF	TGTGCCAGCAGTTTACCCATGAACACTGAAGCTTTCTTT
-	-	TRBV28	TRBJ1-2	CASSLDRYGYTF	TGTGCCAGCAGTTTAGATCGATATGGCTACACCTTC
-	-	TRBV3-1/TRBV3-2	TRBJ2-3	CASSQVRGPTTDTQYF	TGTGCCAGCAGCCAAGTCCGGGGGCCCACCACAGATACGCAGTATTTT
-	-	TRBV10-3	TRBJ1-4	CAISAAGRGEKLFF	TGTGCCATCAGTGCAGCGGGCAGGGGTGAAAAACTGTTTTTT
-	-	TRBV5-4	TRBJ2-2	CASSLARGTDTGELFF	TGTGCCAGCAGCTTGGCGAGGGGGACGGACACCGGGGAGCTGTTTTTT
-	-	TRBV19	TRBJ1-1	CASVQENTEAFF	TGTGCCAGTGTCCAGGAGAACACTGAAGCTTTCTTT
-	TRBD2	TRBV11-2	TRBJ2-1	CASSLTSSGSWRNEQFF	TGTGCCAGCAGCCTTACTTCGAGCGGGAGTTGGCGCAATGAGCAGTTCTTC
-	-	TRBV21-1	TRBJ1-5	CASSKGTGDYSNQPQHF	TGTGCCAGCAGCAAAGGTACAGGCGACTATAGCAATCAGCCCCAGCATTTT